These 9 T cell receptor beta chains were sequenced from one sample in a study of T-cell memory formation after mild COVID-19. TCRdb reanalysed the 5' RACE reads using MiXCR and keeps one entry per CDR3 protein. This sample has a few hundred thousand distinct CDR3 sequences, with roughly 15% found just once. The sample consisted of PBMCs or a T cell subset sorted from them (not recorded which). The receptors were gathered from a man younger than 35 who had mild COVID-19 (a few samples of this study predate the infection). Cell type and time point are not known.

The gene calls are TRBV4-3 and TRBJ2-7; D perhaps matches TRBD1 (6 bases). Germline V lookup: CDR1 LGHNA, CDR2 YSLEER. V was pared by 2 bases and J by 2 bases, with 13 bases between. This CDR3 spans 15 amino acids. The CDR3 nucleotides read TGCGCCAGCAGCCAAATACAGGGCCCACCCTACGAGCAGTACTTC. It translates to CASSQIQGPPYEQYF.

V and J are TRBV6-2 or TRBV6-3 and TRBJ2-5, with 8 positions matching TRBD1. The CDR3 contains 12 residues. Germline V gene sequence: CDR1 MNHEY, CDR2 SVGEGT. V gave up 10 bases and J gave up 1 base; unmatched junction bases: 2. This CDR3 is CATDRGQETQYF. CDR3 sequence (DNA): TGTGCCACAGACAGGGGCCAAGAGACCCAGTACTTC.

The V gene is TRBV2, the J gene TRBJ1-2; TRBD1 matches at 7 bases. The CDR3 is made up of 14 amino acids. Germline V gene lookup returns CDR1 SNHLY and CDR2 FYNNEI. Trimming at V came to 5 bases and at J to 4 bases, leaving 7 bases not matched to a gene. CDR3 amino acids: CASSYDRAIYGYTF. In DNA form, the CDR3 reads TGTGCCAGCAGTTACGACAGGGCGATCTATGGCTACACCTTC.

The J gene is TRBJ2-1, the V gene TRBV5-4; D gene unclear. The CDR3 covers 11 residues. The V gene's germline CDR1 is SGHNT and CDR2 YYREEE (reference sequence). The ends were cut back, 4 bases at V and 14 bases at J, with 13 bases in the middle. Here the CDR3 DNA reads TGTGCCAGCAGCGATGGAAAAGAGAAGTTCTTC. This sequence encodes CASSDGKEKFF. The full variable domain, with the rest looked up from reference TRBV5-4 and TRBJ2-1, is ETGVTQSPTHLIKTRGQQVTLRCSSQSGHNTVSWYQQALGQGPQFIFQYYREEENGRGNFPPRFSGLQFPNYSSELNVNALELDDSALYLCASSDGKEKFFGPGTRLTVL.

V usage is TRBV6-5 and J usage is TRBJ2-3; TRBD2 matches at 7 bases. CDR3 length: 17 amino acids. Trimming took 0 bases from V and 8 from J; bases not matched to a gene: 14. Per germline, CDR1 MNHEY and CDR2 SVGAGI. The DNA for the CDR3 is TGTGCCAGCAGTTACTCGGGGGGGGGAGGTCGGTCGCTTACGCAGTATTTT. Translating gives CASSYSGGGGRSLTQYF.

This clonotype was detected a few times. The V and J genes are TRBV5-1 and TRBJ2-1; 7 bases are shared with TRBD2. The CDR3 is 16 residues long. V lost 4 bases to trimming and J lost 0 bases; unmatched junction nucleotides: 7. Germline V gene data show CDR1 as SGHRS and CDR2 as YFSETQ. The CDR3 DNA follows: TGCGCCAGCAGCGGGGAGGGGCTCGGCTCCTACAATGAGCAGTTCTTC. It translates to CASSGEGLGSYNEQFF.

This chain uses TRBV20-1 with TRBJ2-2; D is unresolved. This CDR3 is built from 14 residues. V lost 3 bases and J lost 5, with 13 bases in between. The germline V gene encodes CDR1 DFQATT and CDR2 SNEGSKA (reference sequence). The CDR3 region is CSASKPLGTGELFF. DNA of the CDR3: TGCAGTGCTAGTAAGCCTCTGGGAACCGGGGAGCTGTTTTTT.

In its sample, this clonotype was seen a few times. CDR3 loop: CASSFLRALAGTGELFF. CDR3 nucleotide sequence: TGTGCCAGCAGCTTCCTCCGGGCACTAGCGGGCACCGGGGAGCTGTTTTTT. The chain is built from TRBV7-2 and TRBJ2-2, with TRBD2 matching over 9 bases. In germline, CDR1 is SGHTA, CDR2 FQGNSA. CDR3 length equals 17 residues. J lost 4 bases, V lost 3 bases, and 9 bases had no gene match.

V is TRBV27 and J is TRBJ2-7, with a tentative D call TRBD1 (7 bases). V dropped 8 bases and J dropped 2 bases, with 13 bases sitting between them. The CDR3 is 13 amino acids. Germline V CDR1 and CDR2: MNHEY, SMNVEV (reference sequence). As DNA, the CDR3 is TGTGCCAGCGGGCAGGGGGGCCCCTACGAGCAGTACTTC. It translates to CASGQGGPYEQYF.